Reported below is one T cell receptor (beta chain). What it binds is not known. These data are taken from a study of shared clonotypes between healthy human individuals. Study-wide findings and caveats: Clonotypes shared by all four sorted-subset donors had higher generation probabilities than non-shared clonotypes.

Sequencing used immunoSEQ multiplex PCR; TCRdb keeps in-frame clones, though not all of them. The repertoire consists of about 2 million clones, with about 95% occurring once and the leading ten covering 1.2%. V dropped 6 bases and J dropped 0 bases, with 12 bases sitting between them. There are 14 residues in the CDR3. In germline, CDR1 is SEHNR, CDR2 FQNEAQ (reference sequence). Naive CD8 isolation took CD45RO-negative cells positively selected for CCR7 and excluded terminally differentiated effector memory CD45RA+ cells. The sequencing sample was made of naive CD8+ T cells sorted from blood. The origin of this receptor is a man between 18 and 35 years old in good health. This sequence joins TRBV7-9 and TRBJ2-7; no clear D gene. The CDR3 loop reads CASRSTRSSYEQYF. CDR3 nucleotide sequence: TGTGCCAGCAGGTCCACCCGCAGCTCCTACGAGCAGTACTTC.